Described below is a single TCR beta chain sequence and its context. The investigators amplified TCR beta CDR3 regions from RNA transcripts. With the HTBI primer set, the TCR CDR3 went through a first round of RT-PCR. TCRdb itself ran the multiplex PCR reads through MiXCR, one entry per CDR3 protein. The sample has around 720,000 distinct CDR3 sequences; 35% are singletons. Newly diagnosed hyperthyroidism patients aged 18 to 65 years had disease lasting under 2 months. The CDR3 extends over 13 amino acids. V lost 5 bases and J lost 7, with 14 bases in between. Germline V gene lookup returns CDR1 SGHVS and CDR2 FQNEAQ. This sample is part of a study of T cells in Graves' hyperthyroidism and ophthalmopathy.

The chain employs TRBV7-8 and TRBJ1-2, with D tentatively TRBD1 (5 bases). This TCR was recovered from a woman aged 40 to 50 with Graves' hyperthyroidism. The sequenced material came from blood. DNA of the CDR3: TGTGCCAGCAGCGCGCAGGGTTTTCGTGGCTACACCTTC. This translates into CASSAQGFRGYTF. Together with reference TRBV7-8 and TRBJ1-2, the CDR3 gives the full variable domain: GAGVSQSPRYKVAKRGQDVALRCDPISGHVSLFWYQQALGQGPEFLTYFQNEAQLDKSGLPSDRFFAERPEGSVSTLKIQRTQQEDSAVYLCASSAQGFRGYTFGSGTRLTVV.